This T cell receptor (beta chain) was recorded in a study of T cell changes during pregnancy in multiple sclerosis. Looked up from germline, CDR1 is MNHEY and CDR2 is SVGAGI. The J segment lost 0 bases and the V segment lost 4 bases, leaving 6 bases of the junction unmatched. The CDR3 consists of 16 residues. Method: immunoSEQ multiplex PCR; TCRdb's copy keeps in-frame clones and lacks some. The sample lists 30,000 to 35,000 clones; around 89% were seen once. This chain uses TRBV6-5 with TRBJ1-5; TRBD1 matches at 7 bases. The sequence came from a female donor in good health, enrolled as a control in a pregnancy study. The sample here was CD4+ T cells from peripheral blood mononuclear cells, taken in the third trimester of pregnancy. CDR3 DNA: TGTGCCAGCAGTTCCCGGACAGGAGTTAGCAATCAGCCCCAGCATTTT. Amino acid sequence: CASSSRTGVSNQPQHF.